The 10 T cell receptor beta chains in this list originate from one sample, sequenced in a study of blood T cell repertoires in COVID-19. Using immunoSEQ multiplex PCR, the repertoire was profiled, and TCRdb retains in-frame clones only, with some absent. The table records 250,000 to 300,000 clones, approximately 91% of them present only once. The sequenced sample was peripheral blood. The receptor source for this set is a middle-aged woman who had recovered from COVID-19.

The CDR3 DNA reads as TGTGCCAGCAGTTTGGGACAGTCGTACGAATATTTT. Its protein product is CASSLGQSYEYF. The rearrangement joins TRBV28 to TRBJ1-3; 7 bases map to TRBD1. Germline CDR1 and CDR2: MDHEN and SYDVKM. Trimming at V came to 3 bases and at J to 15 bases, leaving 8 bases not matched to a gene. This CDR3 is built from 12 residues. Variable domain in full (rest from reference TRBV28 and TRBJ1-3): DVKVTQSSRYLVKRTGEKVFLECVQDMDHENMFWYRQDPGLGLRLIYFSYDVKMKEKGDIPEGYSVSREKKERFSLILESASTNQTSMYLCASSLGQSYEYFGEGSWLTVV.

The J gene is TRBJ2-3, the V gene TRBV18; 12 bases are a match to TRBD2. Germline values: CDR1 KGHSH, CDR2 LQKENI. V was pared by 0 bases and J by 2 bases, with 9 bases of the junction left unmatched. The CDR3 covers 19 residues. CDR3 loop: CASSPPGLAGGALTDTQYF. The CDR3 DNA sequence: TGTGCCAGCTCACCACCGGGTCTAGCGGGAGGGGCCCTCACAGATACGCAGTATTTT.

This clone has a handful of counts. CDR3 in amino acids: CASSLSAGTSPNEQFF. CDR3 coding DNA: TGTGCCAGCAGTTTATCGGCCGGGACTAGCCCGAATGAGCAGTTCTTC. The chain couples TRBV27 to TRBJ2-1, with 9 bases lining up with TRBD2. CDR3 length: 16 residues. Germline CDR1 and CDR2: MNHEY and SMNVEV (reference sequence). The V and J ends lost 0 bases and 7 bases, in that order; junction bases with no gene match: 7.

The chain uses TRBV28 and TRBJ2-2, with 7 bases fitting TRBD1. This CDR3 is 13 amino acids long. Germline assignment: CDR1 MDHEN and CDR2 SYDVKM. V shed 10 bases, J shed 4 bases, and the junction held 6 bases outside the gene matches. The CDR3: CATKGAGTGELFF. The CDR3 bases are TGTGCCACGAAGGGGGCGGGCACCGGGGAGCTGTTTTTT.

Only a few counts were recorded for this clone. V is TRBV29-1 and J is TRBJ2-2, with a possible D match to TRBD1 (6 bases). The V gene lost 7 bases and the J gene lost 1 base, with 13 bases spanning the gap. The CDR3 is made up of 14 amino acids. The germline gives CDR1 SQVTM, CDR2 ANQGSEA. CDR3 nucleotide sequence: TGCAGCGCACGACAGGAGCGGAACACCGGGGAGCTGTTTTTT. It codes for CSARQERNTGELFF.

Turning to this clone: Other DNA sequences in this specimen translate into the identical CDR3. The chain uses TRBV28 and TRBJ1-5; D unresolved. The V gene's germline CDR1 is MDHEN and CDR2 SYDVKM. V was trimmed by 5 bases and J by 5 bases, leaving 13 bases between them. CDR3 length: 14 residues. The CDR3 loop reads CASSLGGVYQPQHF. CDR3 coding DNA: TGTGCCAGCAGTCTCGGCGGGGTATATCAGCCCCAGCATTTT.

The chain links TRBV19 to TRBJ2-1; possible D gene TRBD1, 7 bases. The CDR3 has 15 residues. Trimming left V 5 bases short and J 4 bases short, with 15 bases between. Germline CDR1 is LNHDA and CDR2 is SQIVND (reference sequence). The CDR3 is CASSPRQGLYNEQFF. The CDR3 nucleotides are TGTGCCAGTAGTCCCCGACAGGGACTTTACAATGAGCAGTTCTTC.

The chain employs TRBV6-6 and TRBJ2-1; D may be TRBD1 (6 bases). The V end lost 5 bases, the J end lost 6 bases, and 8 bases lay between the germline ends. There are 12 residues in the CDR3. CDR1 MNHNY and CDR2 SVGAGI come from the germline V gene (reference sequence). The CDR3 spells CASSPGVNEQFF. CDR3 DNA sequence: TGTGCCAGCAGTCCAGGGGTCAATGAGCAGTTCTTC.

The chain links TRBV24-1 to TRBJ2-5; D gene uncertain. V shed 1 base and J shed 2 bases, with 10 bases lying between them. Germline V gene sequence: CDR1 KGHDR, CDR2 SFDVKD. This CDR3 is built from 15 residues. The CDR3 is CATSDFLADQETQYF. The CDR3 nucleotides are TGTGCCACCAGTGATTTTCTTGCGGATCAAGAGACCCAGTACTTC.

V and J are TRBV28 and TRBJ1-2, with a possible D match to TRBD1 (5 bases). The CDR3 totals 15 residues. V shed 2 bases and J shed 6 bases, with 16 bases lying between them. From germline, CDR1 is MDHEN and CDR2 SYDVKM. CDR3 residues: CASSLGGVRVDGYTF. The CDR3 DNA is TGTGCCAGCAGTTTAGGAGGGGTCAGGGTCGATGGCTACACCTTC.